This is a list of T cell receptor beta chains from one sample in a study of T cell responses to AZD1222 COVID-19 vaccine. Sequencing used immunoSEQ multiplex PCR; TCRdb keeps in-frame clones, though not all of them. The sample has 150,000 to 160,000 clones, about 89% seen once; the top ten hold roughly 10%. This specimen was peripheral blood, taken 28 days after the second AZD1222 dose. These receptors were obtained from an adult who received the AZD1222 COVID-19 vaccine. Each CDR3 is given with its conserved first and last residue. D genes are given only for firm matches. Size values are once, few and many counts, or a class for expanded clones, and some rows have none.

>.|TRBJ2-7|TRBV7-9|TRBD2
TGTGCCAGCAGCTTTGGCGGGAGCTCCTACGAGCAGTACTTC
CASSFGGSSYEQYF
>.|TRBJ1-5|TRBV15|.
TGTGCCACCAGCAAGGACAGAAGAAATCAGCCCCAGCATTTT
CATSKDRRNQPQHF
>.|TRBJ2-7|TRBV27|TRBD2
TGTGCCAGCAGTTTACGGCGCGGACTAGCGGGCTCCTTACTCTCCTACGAGCAGTACTTC
CASSLRRGLAGSLLSYEQYF
>.|TRBJ2-3|TRBV28|.
TGTGCCAGCAGTTTCCTAGGAGATACGCAGTATTTT
CASSFLGDTQYF
>.|TRBJ2-7|TRBV5-1|.
TGCGCCAGCAGCCCCCAGGGCCTTGCCTACGAGCAGTACTTC
CASSPQGLAYEQYF
>.|TRBJ2-5|TRBV9|TRBD1
TGTGCCAGCAGCTTTACAGGGGAGGAGACCCAGTACTTC
CASSFTGEETQYF
>.|TRBJ1-2|TRBV19|.
TGTGCCAGTAGTATAGATAAGACAGCCTCCTATGGCTACACCTTC
CASSIDKTASYGYTF
>.|TRBJ1-1|TRBV18|.
TGTGCCAGCTCACCACTGGAAGCGATTTTGAACACTGAAGCTTTCTTT
CASSPLEAILNTEAFF
>.|TRBJ2-7|TRBV7-6|.
TGTGCCAGCAGCCAGAGTCCCCCAACAGTCTACTACGAGCAGTACTTC
CASSQSPPTVYYEQYF
>.|TRBJ1-6|TRBV5-4|.
TGTGCCTATAACCGGGCCAGGGGAGATTCACCCCTCCACTTT
CAYNRARGDSPLHF
>.|TRBJ2-3|TRBV11-2|.
TGTGCCAGCACCACCGGACTCTTCACAGATACGCAGTATTTT
CASTTGLFTDTQYF
>.|TRBJ2-5|TRBV5-1|.
TGCGCCAGCAGCCCAGACTTGAGGCTCGAGACCCAGTACTTC
CASSPDLRLETQYF
>.|TRBJ2-7|TRBV6-6|TRBD2
TGTGCCAGCAGGACTAGCGGGAGTTCATACGAGCAGTACTTC
CASRTSGSSYEQYF
>.|TRBJ2-2|TRBV7-9|.
TGTGCCAGCAGCCTCTTAGATGTCGGGGAGCTGTTTTTT
CASSLLDVGELFF
>.|TRBJ1-3|TRBV5-4|.
TGTGCCAGCAGCCTATGGCTGGGGAACACCATATATTTT
CASSLWLGNTIYF
>.|TRBJ1-5|TRBV5-1|TRBD1
TGCGCCAGCAGCTTGGGTTCCGGACAGGGCAATCAGCCCCAGCATTTT
CASSLGSGQGNQPQHF
>.|TRBJ1-1|TRBV18|.
TGTGCCAGCTCACCAAGGTACCAGGGTAATGAAGCTTTCTTT
CASSPRYQGNEAFF
>.|TRBJ2-7|TRBV7-3|.
TGTGCCAGCAGCGCCGGGAGTTCCTACGAGCAGTACTTC
CASSAGSSYEQYF
>.|TRBJ1-5|TRBV21-1|.
TGTGCCAGCAGCAAACATCACAGGGGGAATCAGCCCCAGCATTTT
CASSKHHRGNQPQHF
>.|TRBJ2-1|TRBV5-1|.
TGCGCCAGCAGCCAAGACTTCTACAATGAGCAGTTCTTC
CASSQDFYNEQFF
>.|TRBJ2-7|TRBV21-1|.
TGTGCCAGCAGCAATTGGACTAGCGGGAATTACGAGCAGTACTTC
CASSNWTSGNYEQYF
>.|TRBJ1-3|TRBV16|.
TGTGCCAGCAGCCGGGTTAGGGGATCTGGAAACACCATATATTTT
CASSRVRGSGNTIYF
>once|TRBJ1-1|TRBV9|.
TGTGCCAGCAGCCCAGAGGGGGGGGGACTTCGGGCTGAAGCTTTCTTT
CASSPEGGGLRAEAFF
>.|TRBJ2-3|TRBV29-1|.
TGCAGCGTTGTTTCGGGGGTGCCAGATACGCAGTATTTT
CSVVSGVPDTQYF
>.|TRBJ1-2|TRBV5-5|TRBD1
TGTGCCAGCAGCTACGACAGGGTCGGCTACACCTTC
CASSYDRVGYTF
>.|TRBJ2-5|TRBV5-4|TRBD2
TGTGCCAGCAGCTTGGGATTAGTGGGACTAGATCGGGAGACCCAGTACTTC
CASSLGLVGLDRETQYF
>.|TRBJ2-5|TRBV19|TRBD2
TGTGCCAGTAGTATGAGCCTAGCGGGAGGTCCGGAGACCCAGTACTTC
CASSMSLAGGPETQYF
>.|TRBJ2-5|TRBV10-3|TRBD1
TGTGCCATCAGTGAGACCGATAGGACAGGGAACCACTTC
CAISETDRTGNHF
>few|TRBJ2-2|TRBV9|TRBD2
TGTGCCAGCAGCGTGGCGGGAGGGAGCGGGGAGCTGTTTTTT
CASSVAGGSGELFF
>once|TRBJ2-1|TRBV7-8|TRBD2
TGTGCCAGCAGCTTAGGGGTGTTACTAGCGGGAAGGTATGAGCAGTTCTTC
CASSLGVLLAGRYEQFF
>.|TRBJ2-3|TRBV7-9|TRBD1
TGTGCCAGCAGCACGACAGGGGGCAACACAGATACGCAGTATTTT
CASSTTGGNTDTQYF
>.|TRBJ1-6|TRBV4-1|TRBD1
TGCGCCTGCCGGGACAGTAATTATAATTCACCCCTCCACTTT
CACRDSNYNSPLHF
>.|TRBJ2-7|TRBV3-1/TRBV3-2|TRBD2
TGTGCCAGCAGCCGGGGACTAAGCGGGTTATCCTACGAGCAGTACTTC
CASSRGLSGLSYEQYF
>once|TRBJ2-7|TRBV5-6|.
TGTGCCAGCAGCCCGATCCCCAGCTCCTACGAGCAGTACTTC
CASSPIPSSYEQYF
>.|TRBJ1-3|TRBV2|TRBD1
TGTGCCAGCAGTCAGGGGGGGGCCTCTGGAAACACCATATATTTT
CASSQGGASGNTIYF
>few|TRBJ2-7|TRBV2|.
TGTGCCAGCAAAGAACTTGCGTACGAGCAGTACTTC
CASKELAYEQYF
>.|TRBJ1-2|TRBV6-1|.
TGTGCCAGCAGTGACACCAACTATGGCTACACCTTC
CASSDTNYGYTF
>once|TRBJ2-7|TRBV27|.
TGTGCCAGCAGTGTCCCGGGGTCCTACGAGCAGTACTTC
CASSVPGSYEQYF
>.|TRBJ2-3|TRBV7-9|TRBD2
TGTGCCAGCAGGGCCGGGACTAGGGCGACAGATACGCAGTATTTT
CASRAGTRATDTQYF
>.|TRBJ1-1|TRBV30|.
TGTGCCTGGAAGTTAGACCGCACTGAAGCTTTCTTT
CAWKLDRTEAFF
>once|TRBJ2-1|TRBV14|TRBD2
TGTGCCAGCAGCCAACTGGGGGGGGGACCGGAGGTCTACAATGAGCAGTTCTTC
CASSQLGGGPEVYNEQFF
>.|TRBJ1-3|TRBV4-1|.
TGCGCCAGCAGCCTGGAGCAGGGCCGAAACACCATATATTTT
CASSLEQGRNTIYF
>.|TRBJ2-7|TRBV30|TRBD1
TGTGCCTGGACTGGGGACAGAACCTACGAGCAGTACTTC
CAWTGDRTYEQYF
>.|TRBJ2-2|TRBV6-1|TRBD1
TGTGCCAGCAGTGACGGGACAGGGGGAGGACCGAACACCGGGGAGCTGTTTTTT
CASSDGTGGGPNTGELFF
>.|TRBJ1-2|TRBV18|.
TGTGCCAGCTCACCAGCGGAAGGGGGGGCCACTGGCTACACCTTC
CASSPAEGGATGYTF
>.|TRBJ1-3|TRBV7-2|.
TGTGCCAGCAGCTTAGGGTCGGGGGTCTCTGGAAACACCATATATTTT
CASSLGSGVSGNTIYF
>.|TRBJ2-1|TRBV27|TRBD2
TGTGCCAGCAGTTTAGCCGGACGAGCGGGAGGTGGGGATGAGCAGTTCTTC
CASSLAGRAGGGDEQFF
>once|TRBJ1-6|TRBV28|.
TGTGCCAGCAGTGCGACAGCGCCAAGCTCCTATAATTCACCCCTCCACTTT
CASSATAPSSYNSPLHF
>few|TRBJ2-6|TRBV5-6|.
TGTGCCAGCAGCTCGGGCCTCGGATTCTCTGGGGCCAACGTCCTGACTTTC
CASSSGLGFSGANVLTF
>.|TRBJ2-2|TRBV12-3/TRBV12-4|.
TGTGCCAGCAGTTCTTCCGCACCCGGGGAGCTGTTTTTT
CASSSSAPGELFF
>.|TRBJ1-1|TRBV7-9|.
TGTGCCAGCAGCTTCAAGAACACTGAAGCTTTCTTT
CASSFKNTEAFF
>.|TRBJ2-5|TRBV6-6|.
TGTGCCAGCAGTTATCTCGGGGTCTCTGTCCGGGAGACCCAGTACTTC
CASSYLGVSVRETQYF
>.|TRBJ2-1|TRBV5-4|TRBD2
TGTGCCAGCAGCTCCGCATCTAGCGGGAGGGATGAGCAGTTCTTC
CASSSASSGRDEQFF
>.|TRBJ2-7|TRBV7-2|TRBD1
TGTGCCAGCAGCCTGGACAGGGGGCGCACCTACGAGCAGTACTTC
CASSLDRGRTYEQYF